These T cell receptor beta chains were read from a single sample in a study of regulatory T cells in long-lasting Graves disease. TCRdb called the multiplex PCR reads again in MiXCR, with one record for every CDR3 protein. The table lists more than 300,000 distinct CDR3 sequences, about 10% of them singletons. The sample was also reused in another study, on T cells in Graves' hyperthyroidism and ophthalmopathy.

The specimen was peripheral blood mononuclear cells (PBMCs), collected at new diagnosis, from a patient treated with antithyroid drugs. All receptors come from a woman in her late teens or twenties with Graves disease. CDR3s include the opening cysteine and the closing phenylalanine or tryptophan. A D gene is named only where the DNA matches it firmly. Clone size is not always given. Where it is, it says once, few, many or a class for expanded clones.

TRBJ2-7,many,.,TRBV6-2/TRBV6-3,CASSFEEQGYEQYF,TGTGCCAGCAGTTTTGAGGAACAGGGCTACGAGCAGTACTTC
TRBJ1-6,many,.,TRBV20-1,CSARMGWVENSPLHF,TGCAGTGCTAGAATGGGGTGGGTGGAAAATTCACCCCTCCACTTT
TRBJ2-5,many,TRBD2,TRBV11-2,CASSLVRWTSGRVETQYF,TGTGCCAGCAGCTTAGTGAGATGGACTAGCGGGAGGGTAGAGACCCAGTACTTC
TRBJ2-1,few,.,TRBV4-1,CASSQDENGVTFF,TGCGCCAGCAGCCAAGATGAAAACGGAGTAACATTCTTC
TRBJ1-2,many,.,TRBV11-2,CASSLGRGGGYTF,TGTGCCAGCAGCTTAGGCAGGGGAGGTGGCTACACCTTC
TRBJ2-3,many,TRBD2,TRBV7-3,CASSPTGGADTQYF,TGTGCCAGCAGCCCCACCGGGGGGGCAGATACGCAGTATTTT
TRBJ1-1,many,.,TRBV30,CAWNGAGANTEAFF,TGTGCCTGGAATGGGGCAGGAGCGAACACTGAAGCTTTCTTT
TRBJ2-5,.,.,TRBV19,CASSIGRRVETQYF,TGTGCCAGTAGTATAGGCCGACGGGTGGAGACCCAGTACTTC
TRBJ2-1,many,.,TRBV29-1,CSVEESSTYNEQFF,TGCAGCGTTGAAGAGTCTAGTACCTACAATGAGCAGTTCTTC
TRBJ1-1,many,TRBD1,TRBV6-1,CASSGQGQTEAFF,TGTGCCAGCTCCGGACAGGGACAGACTGAAGCTTTCTTT
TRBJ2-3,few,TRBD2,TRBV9,CASSGTPMTSGSSKVDVGQYF,TGTGCCAGCAGCGGAACTCCGATGACTAGCGGGAGCTCCAAAGTCGACGTCGGGCAGTATTTT
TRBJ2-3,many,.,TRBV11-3,CASSLTGKNTDTQYF,TGTGCCAGCAGCTTAACGGGAAAGAACACAGATACGCAGTATTTT
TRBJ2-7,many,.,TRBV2,CASAQGRANEQYF,TGTGCCAGCGCGCAGGGGAGGGCGAACGAGCAGTACTTC
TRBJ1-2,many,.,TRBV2,CASSDPGSGYTF,TGTGCCAGCAGTGACCCCGGAAGTGGCTACACCTTC
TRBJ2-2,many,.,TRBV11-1,CASSMTVSNTGELFF,TGTGCCAGCAGCATGACAGTATCGAACACCGGGGAGCTGTTTTTT
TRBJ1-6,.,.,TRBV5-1,CASSPVERGVASPLHF,TGCGCCAGCAGCCCCGTGGAGAGGGGGGTGGCTTCACCCCTCCACTTT
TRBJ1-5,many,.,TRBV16,CASSQSGQPQHF,TGTGCCAGCAGCCAATCAGGTCAGCCCCAGCATTTT
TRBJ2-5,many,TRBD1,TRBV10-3,CASGQGAQQTQYF,TGTGCCTCCGGACAGGGGGCTCAACAGACCCAGTACTTC
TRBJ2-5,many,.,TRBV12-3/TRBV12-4,CASSLPTGSTQETQYF,TGTGCCAGCAGTTTACCTACGGGTAGCACCCAAGAGACCCAGTACTTC
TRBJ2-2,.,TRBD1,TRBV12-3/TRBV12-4,CAGSSTPGQGPHPHTGELFF,TGTGCCGGCAGTTCAACCCCGGGACAGGGGCCTCACCCCCACACCGGGGAGCTGTTTTTT
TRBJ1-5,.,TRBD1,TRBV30,CAWSEGQGILQPQHF,TGTGCCTGGAGTGAGGGACAGGGGATCCTACAGCCCCAGCATTTT
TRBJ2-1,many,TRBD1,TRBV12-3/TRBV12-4,CASSFTGVSYNEQFF,TGTGCCAGCAGTTTTACAGGGGTCTCCTACAATGAGCAGTTCTTC
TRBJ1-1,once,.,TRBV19,CASSQPALEAFF,TGTGCCAGTAGTCAACCCGCCCTTGAAGCTTTCTTT
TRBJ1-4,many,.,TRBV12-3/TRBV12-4,CASRRYPGSNEKLFF,TGTGCCAGCAGGAGGTATCCAGGTTCTAATGAAAAACTGTTTTTT
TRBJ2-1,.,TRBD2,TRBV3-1,CASSQDVAGARLEQFF,TGTGCCAGCAGCCAAGATGTAGCGGGGGCCCGCCTCGAGCAGTTCTTC
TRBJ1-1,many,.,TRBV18,CASSPRPIQNTEAFF,TGTGCCAGCTCACCACGACCGATACAGAACACTGAAGCTTTCTTT
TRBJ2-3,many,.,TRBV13,CASSSDGLDNTDTQYF,TGTGCCAGCAGCTCCGATGGGCTAGATAACACAGATACGCAGTATTTT
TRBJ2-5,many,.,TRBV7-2,CASSLGRAGLYQETQYF,TGTGCCAGCAGCTTAGGTCGCGCCGGCTTGTACCAAGAGACCCAGTACTTC
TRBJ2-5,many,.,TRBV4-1,CASSQGASAETQYF,TGCGCCAGCAGCCAAGGGGCTAGCGCAGAGACCCAGTACTTC
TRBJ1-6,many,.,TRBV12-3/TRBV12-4,CASTGGSRNSPLHF,TGTGCCAGTACGGGCGGCAGTAGGAATTCACCCCTCCACTTT
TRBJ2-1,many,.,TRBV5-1,CASSLGGGAQENEQFF,TGCGCCAGCAGCTTGGGGGGGGGGGCCCAAGAGAATGAGCAGTTCTTC
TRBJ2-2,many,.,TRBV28,CASTEANTGELFF,TGTGCCAGCACAGAGGCGAACACCGGGGAGCTGTTTTTT
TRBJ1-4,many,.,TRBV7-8,CASSFREEEKLFF,TGTGCCAGCAGCTTTAGGGAAGAGGAAAAACTGTTTTTT
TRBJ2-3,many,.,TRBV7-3,CASSLTFSSTQYF,TGTGCCAGCAGCTTAACGTTCAGTTCTACGCAGTATTTT
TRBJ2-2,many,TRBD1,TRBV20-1,CSARGQGNTGELFF,TGCAGTGCTAGGGGACAGGGAAACACCGGGGAGCTGTTTTTT
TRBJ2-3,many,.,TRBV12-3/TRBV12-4,CASSLGVVGDTQYF,TGTGCCAGCAGTTTAGGAGTAGTAGGAGATACGCAGTATTTT
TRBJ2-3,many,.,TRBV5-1,CASSLGQGSYTDTQYF,TGCGCCAGCAGCTTGGGGCAGGGCTCGTACACAGATACGCAGTATTTT
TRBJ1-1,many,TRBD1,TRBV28,CASSYRGSGGTEAFF,TGTGCCAGCAGTTACAGGGGCTCCGGGGGCACTGAAGCTTTCTTT
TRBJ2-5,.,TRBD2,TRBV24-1,CATSDRTPGLAEQETQYF,TGTGCCACCAGTGATAGAACTCCGGGACTAGCGGAACAAGAGACCCAGTACTTC
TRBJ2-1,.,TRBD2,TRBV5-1,CASSLEAGVRNEQFF,TGCGCCAGCAGCTTGGAAGCGGGAGTGCGCAATGAGCAGTTCTTC
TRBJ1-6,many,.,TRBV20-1,CSARVGGGWNSPLHF,TGCAGTGCTAGAGTGGGTGGCGGGTGGAATTCACCCCTCCACTTT
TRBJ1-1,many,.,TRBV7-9,CASNRDLQMNTEAFF,TGTGCCAGCAACCGGGACCTTCAGATGAACACTGAAGCTTTCTTT
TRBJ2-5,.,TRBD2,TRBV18,CASSRLAGGHQETQYF,TGTGCCAGCAGCCGACTAGCGGGGGGTCACCAAGAGACCCAGTACTTC
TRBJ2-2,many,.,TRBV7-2,CASSSGLLNTGELFF,TGTGCCAGCAGCTCCGGACTGTTGAACACCGGGGAGCTGTTTTTT
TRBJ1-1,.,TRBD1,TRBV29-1,CSVEGQGFFTNTEAFF,TGCAGCGTTGAGGGACAGGGGTTCTTTACGAACACTGAAGCTTTCTTT
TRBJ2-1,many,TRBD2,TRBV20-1,CSLPWTSESNEQFF,TGCAGCCTACCTTGGACTAGCGAGTCTAATGAGCAGTTCTTC
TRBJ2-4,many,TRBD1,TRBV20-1,CSALGQRRAKNIQYF,TGCAGTGCCTTGGGACAGCGACGAGCCAAAAACATTCAGTACTTC
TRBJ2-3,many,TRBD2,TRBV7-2,CASSSGTSGTDTQYF,TGTGCCAGCAGCTCCGGGACTAGCGGCACAGATACGCAGTATTTT
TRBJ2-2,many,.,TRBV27,CASSLLGGFTGELFF,TGTGCCAGCAGTTTATTAGGTGGATTTACCGGGGAGCTGTTTTTT
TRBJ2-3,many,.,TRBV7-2,CASSLGSRADTQYF,TGTGCCAGCAGCTTAGGTAGCAGGGCAGATACGCAGTATTTT
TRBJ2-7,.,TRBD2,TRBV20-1,CSVVWLAESYEQYF,TGCAGTGTAGTATGGCTAGCGGAGTCCTACGAGCAGTACTTC
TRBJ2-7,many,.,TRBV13,CASSGGSAYEQYF,TGTGCCAGCAGCGGGGGATCAGCGTACGAGCAGTACTTC